The following is a T cell receptor (beta chain) sequence with its context. The data were obtained in a study of blood T cell repertoires in COVID-19. Study in general: The United States, Italy and Spain provided the acute and convalescent COVID-19 samples. The cDNA or gDNA used as material had been derived from T cells, B-cell-depleted T cells, or PBMCs.

In germline, CDR1 is SGHDT, CDR2 YYEEEE. V lost 2 bases and J lost 4; bases outside the gene matches: 1. The length of the CDR3 is 13 residues. Per the original data handling: Scientists estimated how many nucleated cells there were by amplifying reference gene primers. Clones were sequenced by immunoSEQ multiplex PCR, and TCRdb holds only the in-frame ones, with some missing. D and trimming were read from the DNA, whereas the V and J calls and clone size are those reported in that table. In the table there are 90,000 to 120,000 clones, about two thirds of which are singletons. This chain links TRBV5-6 with TRBJ2-3; 7 bases are shared with TRBD2. Sample: peripheral blood. The receptor was isolated from a woman aged 40 to 50 with acute or convalescent COVID-19. CDR3 sequence (DNA): TGTGCCAGCAGCTTCACTAGCGCAGATACGCAGTATTTT. Translated, it gives CASSFTSADTQYF.